Listed here are 31 T cell receptor beta chains from one sample, sequenced in a study of cytomegalovirus exposure and HLA in healthy donors. The primer mix had 60 Vbeta and 13 Jbeta primers. Sequencing was performed with immunoSEQ multiplex PCR; in TCRdb, only in-frame clones are kept and a portion is missing. Among roughly 190,000 clones listed, around 77% were seen once. Source material: PBMCs. Receptors originate from a woman aged 30 to 39 in good health and CMV-seropositive.

The chain employs TRBV7-6 and TRBJ2-3, with 11 bases matching TRBD2. The V segment lost 6 bases and the J segment 2 bases; nucleotides outside the gene matches: 7. This CDR3 is 16 amino acids long. Germline V gives CDR1 SGHVS, CDR2 FNYEAQ. CDR3: CASSPGLAAVTDTQYF. Written as DNA, the CDR3 is TGTGCCAGCAGTCCGGGACTAGCGGCAGTCACAGATACGCAGTATTTT.

This rearrangement joins TRBV5-4 to TRBJ1-1; 9 nucleotides align to TRBD1. The ends lost 4 bases at V and 5 bases at J; junction bases unmatched: 15. This CDR3 comprises 17 residues. Germline V lookup: CDR1 SGHNT, CDR2 YYREEE (reference sequence). DNA of the CDR3: TGTGCCAGCAGCACGACCCTGGGACAGGGAAGGAGAACTGAAGCTTTCTTT. As protein: CASSTTLGQGRRTEAFF. Variable domain in full (rest from reference TRBV5-4 and TRBJ1-1): ETGVTQSPTHLIKTRGQQVTLRCSSQSGHNTVSWYQQALGQGPQFIFQYYREEENGRGNFPPRFSGLQFPNYSSELNVNALELDDSALYLCASSTTLGQGRRTEAFFGQGTRLTVV.

The chain employs TRBV7-9 and TRBJ2-5; TRBD1 matches at 7 bases. With 5 bases clipped from V and 5 bases from J, the junction kept 8 bases outside the gene matches. The germline V gene encodes CDR1 SEHNR and CDR2 FQNEAQ (reference sequence). This CDR3 contains 14 residues. The CDR3 sequence: CASSLLQGRETQYF. CDR3 in DNA: TGTGCCAGCAGCCTGCTACAGGGGCGCGAGACCCAGTACTTC.

V is TRBV7-2 and J is TRBJ2-7; D remains unclear. V was clipped by 3 bases and J by 3 bases, with 6 bases between them. CDR1 is SGHTA and CDR2 is FQGNSA in the germline V gene. CDR3 length: 12 residues. This chain's CDR3 is CASSFASYEQYF. As DNA, the CDR3 is TGTGCCAGCAGCTTTGCCAGCTACGAGCAGTACTTC. The complete variable domain, with remaining parts taken from reference TRBV7-2 and TRBJ2-7, reads GAGVSQSPSNKVTEKGKDVELRCDPISGHTALYWYRQSLGQGLEFLIYFQGNSAPDKSGLPSDRFSAERTGGSVSTLTIQRTQQEDSAVYLCASSFASYEQYFGPGTRLTVT.

CDR3 sequence reads: CASSVPPIGQGATGELFF. The CDR3 DNA reads as TGTGCCAGCAGCGTCCCACCCATCGGACAGGGGGCGACCGGGGAGCTGTTTTTT. The rearrangement links TRBV9 to TRBJ2-2; 11 bases map to TRBD1. The CDR3 is 18 amino acids. The germline gives CDR1 SGDLS, CDR2 YYNGEE. Trimming cost V 2 bases and J 5 bases; bases outside gene matches: 11. The entire variable domain, with the rest obtained from reference TRBV9 and TRBJ2-2, is as follows: DSGVTQTPKHLITATGQRVTLRCSPRSGDLSVYWYQQSLDQGLQFLIQYYNGEERAKGNILERFSAQQFPDLHSELNLSSLELGDSALYFCASSVPPIGQGATGELFFGEGSRLTVL.

The table lists this clone with a count of one. The genes are TRBV6-6 and TRBJ1-3; TRBD1 matches at 8 bases. The V gene's germline CDR1 is MNHNY and CDR2 SVGAGI (reference sequence). Trimming at V came to 10 bases and at J to 2 bases, leaving 4 bases not matched to a gene. The CDR3 spans 13 residues. In nucleotides, the CDR3 is TGTGCCACCAGGACAGGGACTGGAAACACCATATATTTT. This encodes CATRTGTGNTIYF.

J is TRBJ2-2 and V is TRBV7-9, with TRBD1 identical over 8 bases. CDR3 length equals 16 residues. From germline, CDR1 is SEHNR and CDR2 FQNEAQ (reference sequence). The V and J ends lost 2 bases and 4 bases, in that order; junction bases with no gene match: 6. This CDR3 reads CASSLTAGGGTGELFF. In nucleotides, the CDR3 is TGTGCCAGCAGCTTAACGGCAGGGGGCGGCACCGGGGAGCTGTTTTTT.

The V gene is TRBV5-1, the J gene TRBJ2-1; 10 positions match TRBD1. CDR1 and CDR2 from the germline V gene are SGHRS and YFSETQ. This CDR3 contains 14 residues. The ends lost 2 bases at V and 8 bases at J; junction bases unmatched: 4. CDR3 coding DNA: TGCGCCAGCAGCTTAGGACAGGGGGGGTATGAGCAGTTCTTC. Its protein is CASSLGQGGYEQFF.

The chain uses TRBV19 and TRBJ1-1; possible D gene TRBD1, 6 bases. The CDR3 runs to 11 residues. Germline CDR1 is LNHDA and CDR2 is SQIVND (reference sequence). V lost 8 bases and J 4 bases, leaving 8 bases between the germline ends. CDR3 DNA: TGTGCCAGTCAGGGGTTCACTGAAGCTTTCTTT. This gives the protein CASQGFTEAFF.

J is TRBJ1-1 and V is TRBV18; D unclear. Trimming left V 5 bases short and J 7 bases short, with 8 bases between. This CDR3 spans 11 amino acids. CDR1 and CDR2 (germline): KGHSH, LQKENI. The CDR3 spells CASSSRVEAFF. CDR3 sequence (DNA): TGTGCCAGCTCATCCCGGGTTGAAGCTTTCTTT.

This clone was seen only once. This sequence joins TRBV5-1 and TRBJ2-6; unclear D gene. CDR3 length equals 15 residues. Germline lookup yields CDR1 SGHRS and CDR2 YFSETQ. V was pared by 4 bases and J by 0 bases, with 8 bases between. CDR3 DNA sequence: TGCGCCAGCAGCCCCACAAGCTCTGGGGCCAACGTCCTGACTTTC. It encodes CASSPTSSGANVLTF.

V gene TRBV7-8 combines with J gene TRBJ1-4; 12 bases match TRBD1. The CDR3 sequence is 17 residues long. The ends lost 4 bases at V and 7 bases at J; junction bases unmatched: 10. Germline V gene sequence: CDR1 SGHVS, CDR2 FQNEAQ. CDR3 amino acids: CASSSARDRGRGEKLFF. The CDR3, as DNA: TGTGCCAGCAGCTCCGCCCGGGACAGGGGGCGGGGTGAAAAACTGTTTTTT.

The chain joins TRBV30 to TRBJ2-3, with D unclear. The CDR3 totals 13 residues. V gave up 4 bases and J gave up 3 bases, with 11 bases separating them. Germline-derived CDR1 and CDR2 are GTSNPN and SVGIG (reference sequence). CDR3 residues: CAWNVLDTDTQYF. CDR3 DNA sequence: TGTGCCTGGAATGTCCTAGATACAGATACGCAGTATTTT.

The chain joins TRBV4-1 to TRBJ1-5; 11 positions agree with TRBD1. CDR3 length: 19 amino acids. V dropped 0 bases and J dropped 1; count of bases not matched to a gene: 8. Germline values: CDR1 MGHRA, CDR2 YSYEKL. This CDR3 reads CASSQDWGTGGASNQPQHF. CDR3 DNA: TGCGCCAGCAGCCAAGATTGGGGGACAGGGGGAGCGAGCAATCAGCCCCAGCATTTT.

This CDR3 reads CASRTQTGGSWTGELFF. The CDR3 region has the DNA TGCGCCAGCAGAACCCAGACAGGGGGCTCTTGGACCGGGGAGCTGTTTTTT. The chain combines TRBV10-2 with TRBJ2-2, with 10 bases lining up with TRBD1. From germline, CDR1 is WSHSY and CDR2 SAAADI. CDR3 size: 17 residues. The V segment lost 6 bases and the J segment 5 bases; nucleotides outside the gene matches: 12.

The V and J genes are TRBV4-1 and TRBJ2-7; D is possibly TRBD1 (6 bases). Trimming removed 4 bases from V and 3 bases from J, with 16 bases in between. Germline CDR1 is MGHRA and CDR2 is YSYEKL. This CDR3 region has 15 residues. DNA of the CDR3: TGCGCCAGCAGCCTGAACACGGGACACCTCTACGAGCAGTACTTC. Translation: CASSLNTGHLYEQYF.

The chain links TRBV18 to TRBJ1-1; 9 bases agree with TRBD1. J gave up 1 base and V 4 bases, and 7 bases lay outside the gene matches. CDR1 is KGHSH and CDR2 is LQKENI in the germline V gene. The CDR3 covers 16 residues. The CDR3 sequence: CASSLTRTGENTEAFF. Written as DNA, the CDR3 is TGTGCCAGCTCACTGACTCGGACAGGGGAGAACACTGAAGCTTTCTTT.

This clone was observed a few times. The chain carries TRBV6-1 and TRBJ1-1; tentatively, D is TRBD1 (5 bases). CDR1 MNHNS and CDR2 SASEGT come from the germline V gene. V lost 11 bases to trimming and J lost 5 bases, with 18 bases between them. The CDR3 runs to 13 residues. The CDR3 loop reads CALREGTLTEAFF. The CDR3 DNA sequence: TGTGCCCTCAGGGAGGGGACTTTAACTGAAGCTTTCTTT.

About this clone itself: This sample also contains other DNA sequences that code for the same CDR3. The V gene is TRBV5-1, the J gene TRBJ2-7, with D hard to call. V lost 0 bases and J lost 4, with 11 bases in between. The CDR3 is made up of 14 amino acids. The germline V gene has CDR1 SGHRS and CDR2 YFSETQ. CDR3 region: CASSLAGQNYEQYF. DNA of the CDR3: TGCGCCAGCAGCTTGGCGGGTCAGAATTACGAGCAGTACTTC.

CDR3 sequence: CASSLTANYGYTF. Here the CDR3 DNA reads TGCGCCAGCAGCTTGACAGCTAACTATGGCTACACCTTC. The rearrangement links TRBV5-1 to TRBJ1-2; no reliable D call. The CDR3 is 13 residues long. Germline V lookup: CDR1 SGHRS, CDR2 YFSETQ. Trimming removed 1 base at V and 0 bases at J, with 4 bases between. The full variable domain, with the rest looked up from reference TRBV5-1 and TRBJ1-2, is KAGVTQTPRYLIKTRGQQVTLSCSPISGHRSVSWYQQTPGQGLQFLFEYFSETQRNKGNFPGRFSGRQFSNSRSEMNVSTLELGDSALYLCASSLTANYGYTFGSGTRLTVV.

About this clone: Additional DNA sequences in this sample encode the identical CDR3. The V and J genes are TRBV18 and TRBJ2-7; 13 positions match TRBD2. The CDR3 spans 15 residues. CDR1 and CDR2 from the germline V gene are KGHSH and LQKENI. Germline trimming cut 1 base from V and 3 bases from J; bases unmatched to any gene: 0. The CDR3 bases are TGTGCCAGCTCACCACGGACTAGCGGGAGCTACGAGCAGTACTTC. It encodes CASSPRTSGSYEQYF.

The rearrangement uses TRBV10-3 and TRBJ2-2; 12 bases align to TRBD2. Germline CDR1 ENHRY, CDR2 SYGVKD. The CDR3 runs to 16 residues. Trimming at V came to 8 bases and at J to 2 bases, leaving 6 bases not matched to a gene. The chain's CDR3 is CAIGATSGSNTGELFF. CDR3 nucleotides: TGTGCCATCGGCGCGACTAGCGGGAGTAACACCGGGGAGCTGTTTTTT.

The chain has TRBV6-5 and TRBJ1-2; unclear D gene. Germline V gene sequence: CDR1 MNHEY, CDR2 SVGAGI. This CDR3 comprises 13 residues. The V and J ends lost 0 bases and 2 bases respectively, with 4 bases between them. CDR3 loop: CASSYSGNYGYTF. The CDR3 DNA reads TGTGCCAGCAGTTACTCGGGCAACTATGGCTACACCTTC.

The rearrangement links TRBV5-6 to TRBJ1-1; 7 positions match TRBD1. Germline V CDR1 and CDR2: SGHDT, YYEEEE. This CDR3 has 17 residues. Trimming removed 4 bases from V and 3 bases from J; junction bases left unmatched: 15. This CDR3 is CASSGWTRGLVDTEAFF. CDR3 DNA sequence: TGTGCCAGCAGCGGATGGACAAGGGGGCTTGTCGACACTGAAGCTTTCTTT. Full variable domain (rest looked up from reference TRBV5-6 and TRBJ1-1): DAGVTQSPTHLIKTRGQQVTLRCSPKSGHDTVSWYQQALGQGPQFIFQYYEEEERQRGNFPDRFSGHQFPNYSSELNVNALLLGDSALYLCASSGWTRGLVDTEAFFGQGTRLTVV.

The J gene is TRBJ2-5, the V gene TRBV4-1, with D tentatively TRBD2 (6 bases). V lost 0 bases to trimming and J lost 5 bases, with 13 bases between them. This CDR3 has 15 residues. CDR1 MGHRA and CDR2 YSYEKL come from the germline V gene. DNA for the CDR3: TGCGCCAGCAGCCAAGATGAACTAGCCTCCGAGACCCAGTACTTC. It translates to CASSQDELASETQYF.

This clone showed up just once. The V and J genes are TRBV6-1 and TRBJ2-5; TRBD2 agrees at 7 bases. This CDR3 spans 15 amino acids. CDR1 MNHNS and CDR2 SASEGT come from the germline V gene. V shed 1 base, J shed 5 bases, and the junction held 7 bases outside the gene matches. The CDR3 DNA sequence: TGTGCCAGCAGTGAAGTGGGGGGGATGAGGGAGACCCAGTACTTC. Amino acids: CASSEVGGMRETQYF.

This clone was picked up a small number of times. This chain uses TRBV4-3 with TRBJ2-3, with D possibly TRBD1 on 6 matching bases. V was trimmed by 0 bases and J by 5 bases, leaving 9 bases between them. The CDR3 totals 14 residues. Germline V gene data show CDR1 as LGHNA and CDR2 as YSLEER. CDR3 sequence (DNA): TGCGCCAGCAGCCAAGATGAGGGGGTAGATACGCAGTATTTT. This codes for CASSQDEGVDTQYF.

The DNA of the CDR3 is TGTGCCTGGAGTGTATGGGGCCCGGGTCCACTGTTTTTT. This encodes CAWSVWGPGPLFF. The gene calls are TRBV30 and TRBJ1-4; tentatively, D is TRBD1 (5 bases). CDR1 GTSNPN and CDR2 SVGIG come from the germline V gene (reference sequence). The CDR3 runs 13 residues. Trimming took 0 bases from V and 13 from J, leaving 15 bases between them. The entire variable domain, with the rest obtained from reference TRBV30 and TRBJ1-4, is as follows: SQTIHQWPATLVQPVGSPLSLECTVEGTSNPNLYWYRQAAGRGLQLLFYSVGIGQISSEVPQNLSASRPQDRQFILSSKKLLLSDSGFYLCAWSVWGPGPLFFGSGTQLSVL.

The chain employs TRBV5-4 and TRBJ2-5, with TRBD2 identical over 11 bases. Germline-derived CDR1 and CDR2 are SGHNT and YYREEE (reference sequence). The V segment lost 8 bases and the J segment 2 bases; nucleotides outside the gene matches: 11. The CDR3 loop spans 16 amino acids. CDR3 sequence: CASRGTSGLNQETQYF. The DNA for the CDR3 is TGTGCCAGTAGAGGGACTAGCGGCTTAAATCAAGAGACCCAGTACTTC.

J is TRBJ1-1 and V is TRBV12-5; 7 nucleotides line up with TRBD1. Germline CDR1 is LGHNT and CDR2 is FRNRAP. V lost 2 bases and J lost 2; bases outside the gene matches: 17. The CDR3 consists of 19 residues. CDR3 nucleotides: TGTGCTAGTGGTTTGTTCTTTAGAGAAACCGGGACAGCAAACACTGAAGCTTTCTTT. This codes for CASGLFFRETGTANTEAFF. Full variable domain (remainder filled in from reference TRBV12-5 and TRBJ1-1): DARVTQTPRHKVTEMGQEVTMRCQPILGHNTVFWYRQTMMQGLELLAYFRNRAPLDDSGMPKDRFSAEMPDATLATLKIQPSEPRDSAVYFCASGLFFRETGTANTEAFFGQGTRLTVV.

The rearrangement uses TRBV7-9 and TRBJ2-3; maybe TRBD2 (5 bases). The CDR3 contains 17 residues. V was pared by 3 bases and J by 0 bases, with 16 bases between. Per germline, CDR1 SEHNR and CDR2 FQNEAQ (reference sequence). CDR3 sequence reads: CASSLKWQDSSTDTQYF. CDR3 sequence (DNA): TGTGCCAGCAGCTTGAAATGGCAGGACTCTAGCACAGATACGCAGTATTTT.